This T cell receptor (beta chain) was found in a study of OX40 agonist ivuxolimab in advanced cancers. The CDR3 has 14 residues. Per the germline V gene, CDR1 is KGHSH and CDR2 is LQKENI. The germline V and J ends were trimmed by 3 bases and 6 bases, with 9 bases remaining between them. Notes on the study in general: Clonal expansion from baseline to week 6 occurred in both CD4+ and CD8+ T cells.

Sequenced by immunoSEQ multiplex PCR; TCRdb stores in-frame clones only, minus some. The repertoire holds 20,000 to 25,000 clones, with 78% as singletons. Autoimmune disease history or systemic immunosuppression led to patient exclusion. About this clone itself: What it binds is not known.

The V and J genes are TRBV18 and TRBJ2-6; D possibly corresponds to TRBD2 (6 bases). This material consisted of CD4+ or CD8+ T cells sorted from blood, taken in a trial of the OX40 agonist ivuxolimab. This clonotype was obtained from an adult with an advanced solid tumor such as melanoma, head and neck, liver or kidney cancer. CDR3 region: CASSPRGVANVLTF. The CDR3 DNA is TGTGCCAGCTCACCGCGCGGGGTGGCCAACGTCCTGACTTTC.